The 9 T cell receptor beta chains presented below share a single source sample, sequenced in a study of cytomegalovirus exposure and HLA in healthy donors. The primer mix had 60 Vbeta and 13 Jbeta primers. Clones were sequenced by immunoSEQ multiplex PCR, and TCRdb holds only the in-frame ones, with some missing. The table gives around 140,000 clones; the top ten clones make up around 0.96% of it. The sequenced material came from PBMCs. The receptors derive from a male donor in good health and CMV-seronegative.

The chain employs TRBV6-5 and TRBJ1-1; perhaps TRBD1 as D (5 bases). V lost 7 bases to trimming and J lost 1 base, with 13 bases between them. The germline V gene has CDR1 MNHEY and CDR2 SVGAGI. The CDR3 consists of 14 residues. The CDR3 spells CASTTGTQNTEAFF. DNA for the CDR3: TGTGCCAGCACTACCGGGACTCAGAACACTGAAGCTTTCTTT.

The chain is built from TRBV18 and TRBJ1-2; D possibly corresponds to TRBD1 (6 bases). Deletions cut 3 bases from V and 4 bases from J, with 15 bases between. Germline CDR1 and CDR2: KGHSH and LQKENI. The CDR3 spans 15 residues. The CDR3 DNA follows: TGTGCCAGCTCACCTTCACAGGGCCGGTCCTATGGCTACACCTTC. Its translation is CASSPSQGRSYGYTF.

This chain joins TRBV11-2 and TRBJ1-3; D gene unclear. The germline gives CDR1 SGHAT, CDR2 FQNNGV. Trimming shortened V by 0 bases and J by 0 bases, and 15 bases separated the two germline ends. This CDR3 is 18 amino acids long. The CDR3 DNA reads as TGTGCCAGCAGCTTAGATCCGAGGCCGGTCAACTCTGGAAACACCATATATTTT. It encodes CASSLDPRPVNSGNTIYF.

The J gene is TRBJ1-4, the V gene TRBV5-6; 7 bases map to TRBD1. The germline V gene encodes CDR1 SGHDT and CDR2 YYEEEE. Unmatched junction bases numbered 4, after V lost 0 bases and J lost 5 bases. The length of the CDR3 is 15 residues. The chain's CDR3 is CASSLEGTANEKLFF. The CDR3 coding sequence is TGTGCCAGCAGCTTGGAGGGGACAGCAAATGAAAAACTGTTTTTT.

The rearrangement joins TRBV6-5 to TRBJ1-5; D uncertain. The CDR3 has 16 residues. V lost 2 bases and J 2 bases, leaving 13 bases between the germline ends. CDR1 is MNHEY, CDR2 SVGAGI, per germline. The CDR3 loop reads CASSYAAVRGNQPQHF. CDR3 DNA: TGTGCCAGCAGTTACGCGGCAGTTCGGGGCAATCAGCCCCAGCATTTT.

The rearrangement links TRBV9 to TRBJ2-2, with a tentative D call TRBD2 (6 bases). This CDR3 is built from 20 residues. V lost 3 bases to trimming and J lost 3 bases, with 27 bases between them. Germline loops: CDR1 SGDLS, CDR2 YYNGEE. This CDR3 is CASSGPGGTDKFLDTGELFF. The CDR3 DNA reads TGTGCCAGCAGCGGACCTGGGGGGACTGATAAGTTTCTAGACACCGGGGAGCTGTTTTTT.

The chain combines TRBV30 with TRBJ1-5, with 10 nucleotides matching TRBD1. This CDR3 has 18 amino acids. The J segment lost 6 bases and the V segment lost 2 bases, leaving 16 bases of the junction unmatched. CDR1 is GTSNPN, CDR2 SVGIG, per germline (reference sequence). The chain's CDR3 is CAWSSAGTGDLLVQPQHF. The CDR3 nucleotides read TGTGCCTGGAGTTCGGCCGGGACAGGGGACCTTTTAGTTCAGCCCCAGCATTTT. The full variable domain, in which reference TRBV30 and TRBJ1-5 provide the parts outside the CDR3, is SQTIHQWPATLVQPVGSPLSLECTVEGTSNPNLYWYRQAAGRGLQLLFYSVGIGQISSEVPQNLSASRPQDRQFILSSKKLLLSDSGFYLCAWSSAGTGDLLVQPQHFGDGTRLSIL.

The CDR3 DNA reads TGCAGCGTCCCGCTCAGGGGCCCCTATGGCTACACCTTC. It specifies CSVPLRGPYGYTF. This rearrangement joins TRBV29-1 to TRBJ1-2, with D perhaps matching TRBD1 (6 bases). The CDR3 runs to 13 residues. CDR1 SQVTM and CDR2 ANQGSEA come from the germline V gene. The V end lost 6 bases, the J end lost 4 bases, and 15 bases lay between the germline ends.

This chain joins TRBV19 and TRBJ2-5, with D tentatively TRBD1 (7 bases). CDR1 is LNHDA, CDR2 SQIVND, per germline (reference sequence). Trimming shortened V by 5 bases and J by 2 bases, and 18 bases separated the two germline ends. The CDR3 extends over 16 amino acids. CDR3 in DNA: TGTGCCAGTAGTTCCGAGGGGGCGCGGGGACAAGAGACCCAGTACTTC. It specifies CASSSEGARGQETQYF.